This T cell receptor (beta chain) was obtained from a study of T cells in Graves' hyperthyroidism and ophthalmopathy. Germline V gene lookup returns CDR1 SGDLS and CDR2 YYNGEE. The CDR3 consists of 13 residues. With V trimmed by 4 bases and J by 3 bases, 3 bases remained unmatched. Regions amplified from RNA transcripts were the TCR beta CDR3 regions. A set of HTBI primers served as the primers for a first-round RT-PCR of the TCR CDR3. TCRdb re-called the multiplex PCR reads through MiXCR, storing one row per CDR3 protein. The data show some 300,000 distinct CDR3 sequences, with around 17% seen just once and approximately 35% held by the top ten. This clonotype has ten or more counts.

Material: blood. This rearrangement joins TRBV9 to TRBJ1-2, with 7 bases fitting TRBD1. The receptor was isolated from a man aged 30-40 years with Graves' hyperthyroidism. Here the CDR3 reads CASSSDRDYGYTF. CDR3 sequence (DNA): TGTGCCAGCAGCTCTGACAGGGACTATGGCTACACCTTC. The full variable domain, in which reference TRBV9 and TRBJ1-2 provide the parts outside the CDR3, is DSGVTQTPKHLITATGQRVTLRCSPRSGDLSVYWYQQSLDQGLQFLIQYYNGEERAKGNILERFSAQQFPDLHSELNLSSLELGDSALYFCASSSDRDYGYTFGSGTRLTVV.